The clone carrying this T cell receptor beta chain was seen a single time. Its antigen is undetermined. This may be a read error: a much more frequent sequence differs by one nucleotide. This likely comes from a read error, as the CDR3 has no conserved phenylalanine or tryptophan at its end. Noted time point: persistent/refractory GD, antithyroid drugs over 5 years with positive TRAb. Construction of the TCR library relied on RNA isolated from PBMCs. The data were taken from a study of regulatory T cells in long-lasting Graves disease. Study conclusions and caveats: Persistent Graves' cases showed lower TCR diversity than newly diagnosed cases.

CDR3 length: 14 amino acids. Trimming stripped 2 bases from V and 0 bases from J, with 4 bases between. The germline gives CDR1 SNHLY, CDR2 FYNNEI. Through Arm-PCR of CDR3 regions and iRepertoire HTBI primers, TCR beta libraries were built. TCRdb recomputed calls from the multiplex PCR reads with MiXCR, one row per CDR3 protein. The sample has roughly 430,000 distinct CDR3 sequences, under 25% seen once; the top ten hold 14%. The starting material was peripheral blood mononuclear cells (PBMCs), obtained when the disease was refractory, from a patient treated with antithyroid drugs. The sequence was collected from a female donor with Graves disease. This chain connects TRBV2 to TRBJ2-2, with unresolved D. In nucleotides, the CDR3 is TGTGCCAGCAGTGAATGGCCGAACACCGGGGAGCTGTTTCTT. Protein product: CASSEWPNTGELFL.